This TCR beta chain is from a study of blood T cell repertoires in COVID-19. Study in general: From the United States, Italy and Spain came samples of acute and convalescent COVID-19. PBMCs, B-cell-depleted T cells, or T cells provided the cDNA or gDNA that made up the material.

Only in-frame clones appear in the TCRdb table, and some are missing; sequencing was by immunoSEQ multiplex PCR. The sample consists of fewer than 300,000 clones, about nine tenths of them appearing once. Participants spanned ages about 18 to 90 years and resided in about two dozen US areas. Participants reported their clinical history, and cohort assignment relied on those reports. The CDR3 totals 14 residues. V dropped 5 bases and J dropped 0 bases, with 10 bases sitting between them. CDR1 is MNHEY, CDR2 SMNVEV, per germline (reference sequence). Sequenced material: PBMCs or T cells enriched from blood (not recorded which). The chain employs TRBV27 and TRBJ1-1; D is unresolved. This receptor was obtained from a young man who had recovered from COVID-19. The CDR3 DNA is TGTGCCAGCAGTATCGGGAAGTTGAACACTGAAGCTTTCTTT. It is translated as CASSIGKLNTEAFF.